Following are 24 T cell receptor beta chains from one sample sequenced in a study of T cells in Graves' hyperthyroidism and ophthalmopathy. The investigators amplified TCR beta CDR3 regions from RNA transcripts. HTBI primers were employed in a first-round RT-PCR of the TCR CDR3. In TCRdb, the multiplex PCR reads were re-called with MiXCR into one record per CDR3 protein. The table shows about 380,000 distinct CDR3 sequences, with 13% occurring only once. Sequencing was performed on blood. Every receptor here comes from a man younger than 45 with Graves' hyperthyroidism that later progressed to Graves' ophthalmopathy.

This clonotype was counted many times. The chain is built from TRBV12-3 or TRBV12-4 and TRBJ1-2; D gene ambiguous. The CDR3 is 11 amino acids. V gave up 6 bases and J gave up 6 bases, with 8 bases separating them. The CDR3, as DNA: TGTGCCAGCAGCCACAGAGATGGCTACACCTTC. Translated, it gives CASSHRDGYTF.

In DNA, the CDR3 is TGTGCTAGTGGTTTGGTTACAGGGAACACTGAAGCTTTCTTT. This gives the protein CASGLVTGNTEAFF. The rearrangement joins TRBV12-5 to TRBJ1-1, with TRBD1 as a possible D gene (5 bases). With 0 bases removed from V and 1 base from J, the gap between germline ends came to 6 bases. CDR1 and CDR2 from the germline V gene are LGHNT and FRNRAP. The CDR3 loop spans 14 amino acids.

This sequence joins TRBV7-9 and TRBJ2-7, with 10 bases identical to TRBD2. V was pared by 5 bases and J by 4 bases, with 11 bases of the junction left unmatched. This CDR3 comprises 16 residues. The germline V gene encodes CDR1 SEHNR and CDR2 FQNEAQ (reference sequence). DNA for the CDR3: TGTGCCAGCAGCCCCCCCCTTGGGACTAGCGAGTACGAGCAGTACTTC. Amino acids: CASSPPLGTSEYEQYF.

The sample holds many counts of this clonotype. Here the CDR3 reads CAISESGTPNYGYTF. The CDR3 bases are TGTGCCATCAGTGAATCCGGGACACCTAACTATGGCTACACCTTC. This sequence joins TRBV10-3 and TRBJ1-2; the D gene is possibly TRBD1 (6 bases). V shed 3 bases and J shed 0 bases, with 11 bases lying between them. From germline, CDR1 is ENHRY and CDR2 SYGVKD. This CDR3 comprises 15 residues.

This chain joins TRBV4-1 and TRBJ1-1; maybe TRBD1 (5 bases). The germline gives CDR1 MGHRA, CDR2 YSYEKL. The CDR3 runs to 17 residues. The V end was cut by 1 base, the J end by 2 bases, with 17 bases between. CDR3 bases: TGCGCCAGCAGCCAAGTGGGGGAATCGGGAATCAACACTGAAGCTTTCTTT. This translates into CASSQVGESGINTEAFF.

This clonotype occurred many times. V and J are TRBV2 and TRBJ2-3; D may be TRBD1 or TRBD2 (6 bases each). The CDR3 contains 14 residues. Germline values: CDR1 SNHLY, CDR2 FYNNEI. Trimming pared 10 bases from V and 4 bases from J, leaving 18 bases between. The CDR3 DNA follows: TGTGCCACCCTGGAGGGGGTGGGGTCAGATACGCAGTATTTT. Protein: CATLEGVGSDTQYF.

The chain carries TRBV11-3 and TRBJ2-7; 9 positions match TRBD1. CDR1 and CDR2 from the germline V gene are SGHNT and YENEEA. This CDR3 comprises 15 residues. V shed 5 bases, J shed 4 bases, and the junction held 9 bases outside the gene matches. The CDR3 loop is CASSRRTGGEYEQYF. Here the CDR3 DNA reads TGTGCCAGCAGCAGACGTACAGGGGGCGAGTACGAGCAGTACTTC. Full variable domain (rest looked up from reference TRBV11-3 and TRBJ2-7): EAGVVQSPRYKIIEKKQPVAFWCNPISGHNTLYWYLQNLGQGPELLIRYENEEAVDDSQLPKDRFSAERLKGVDSTLKIQPAELGDSAVYLCASSRRTGGEYEQYFGPGTRLTVT.

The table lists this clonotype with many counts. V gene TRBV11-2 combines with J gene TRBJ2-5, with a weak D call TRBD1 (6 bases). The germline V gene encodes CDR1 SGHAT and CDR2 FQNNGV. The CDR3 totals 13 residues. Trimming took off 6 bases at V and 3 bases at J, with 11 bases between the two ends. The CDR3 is CASRGQLEETQYF. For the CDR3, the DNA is TGTGCCAGCAGAGGACAGCTAGAAGAGACCCAGTACTTC.

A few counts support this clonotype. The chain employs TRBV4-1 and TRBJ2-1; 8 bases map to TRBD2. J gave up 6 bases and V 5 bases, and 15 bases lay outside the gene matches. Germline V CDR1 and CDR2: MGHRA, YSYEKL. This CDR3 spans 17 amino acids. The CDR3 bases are TGCGCCAGCAGCTTGTCTTTAACGGGGGGGCCCCGCAATGAGCAGTTCTTC. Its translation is CASSLSLTGGPRNEQFF.

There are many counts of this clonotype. DNA for the CDR3: TGTGCCCGCACGGTGGGGGGGGGCACAGATACGCAGTATTTT. Its translation is CARTVGGGTDTQYF. The genes are TRBV30 and TRBJ2-3; 7 positions match TRBD2. Trimming at V came to 8 bases and at J to 1 base, leaving 9 bases not matched to a gene. Germline CDR1 GTSNPN, CDR2 SVGIG (reference sequence). The CDR3 totals 14 residues.

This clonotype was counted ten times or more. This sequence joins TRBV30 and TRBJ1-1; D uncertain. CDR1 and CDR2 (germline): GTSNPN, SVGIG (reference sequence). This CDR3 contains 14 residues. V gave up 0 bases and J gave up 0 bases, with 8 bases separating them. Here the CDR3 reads CAWSVSSMNTEAFF. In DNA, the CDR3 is TGTGCCTGGAGTGTAAGCAGTATGAACACTGAAGCTTTCTTT.

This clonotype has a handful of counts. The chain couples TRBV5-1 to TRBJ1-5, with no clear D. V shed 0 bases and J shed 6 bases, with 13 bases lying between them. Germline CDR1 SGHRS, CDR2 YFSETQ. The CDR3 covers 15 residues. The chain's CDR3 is CASSLEGSVGQPQHF. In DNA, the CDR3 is TGCGCCAGCAGCTTGGAAGGGTCCGTGGGTCAGCCCCAGCATTTT.

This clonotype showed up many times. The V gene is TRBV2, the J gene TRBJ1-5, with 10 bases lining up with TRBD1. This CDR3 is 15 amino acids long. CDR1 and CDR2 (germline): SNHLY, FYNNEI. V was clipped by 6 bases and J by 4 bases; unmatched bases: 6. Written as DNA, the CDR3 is TGTGCCAGCAGCTCGGGACAGGGGTGGAATCAGCCCCAGCATTTT. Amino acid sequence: CASSSGQGWNQPQHF.

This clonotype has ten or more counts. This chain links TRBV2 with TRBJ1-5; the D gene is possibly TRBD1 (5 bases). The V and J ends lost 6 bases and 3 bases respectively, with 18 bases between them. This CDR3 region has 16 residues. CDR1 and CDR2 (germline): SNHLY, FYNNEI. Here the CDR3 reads CASRGVSEVPNQPQHF. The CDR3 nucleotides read TGTGCCAGCAGAGGGGTCTCCGAGGTCCCCAATCAGCCCCAGCATTTT.

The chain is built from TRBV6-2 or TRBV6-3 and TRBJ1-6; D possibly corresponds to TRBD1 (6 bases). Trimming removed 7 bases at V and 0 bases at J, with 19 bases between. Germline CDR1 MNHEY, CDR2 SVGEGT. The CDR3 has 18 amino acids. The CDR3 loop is CASKRGTDSYSYNSPLHF. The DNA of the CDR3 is TGTGCCAGCAAAAGGGGAACGGACAGTTACTCCTATAATTCACCCCTCCACTTT.

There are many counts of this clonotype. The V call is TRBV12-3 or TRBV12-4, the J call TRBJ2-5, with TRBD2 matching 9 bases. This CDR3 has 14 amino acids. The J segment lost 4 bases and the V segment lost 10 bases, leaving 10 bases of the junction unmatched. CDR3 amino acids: CATTGGGARETQYF. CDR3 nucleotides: TGTGCCACTACAGGCGGGGGGGCGAGAGAGACCCAGTACTTC.

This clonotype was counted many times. The CDR3 protein is CASKGAYGYTF. Written as DNA, the CDR3 is TGTGCCAGCAAAGGGGCCTATGGCTACACCTTC. V usage is TRBV9 and J usage is TRBJ1-2, with a weak D call TRBD1 (5 bases). The CDR3 covers 11 residues. Trimming shortened V by 6 bases and J by 4 bases, and 7 bases separated the two germline ends. Germline CDR1 reads SGDLS; CDR2 reads YYNGEE.

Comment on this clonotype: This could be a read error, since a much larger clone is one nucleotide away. CDR3 bases: TGTGCCAGCAGCCAGGACAGGGCAAGTCAGCCCCAGCATTTT. Its translation: CASSQDRASQPQHF. This rearrangement joins TRBV5-5 to TRBJ1-5, with 8 bases aligning to TRBD1. This CDR3 contains 14 residues. The junction had 6 bases not matched to a gene; V was cut back by 4 bases and J by 6 bases. CDR1 is SGHKS, CDR2 YYEKEE, per germline (reference sequence).

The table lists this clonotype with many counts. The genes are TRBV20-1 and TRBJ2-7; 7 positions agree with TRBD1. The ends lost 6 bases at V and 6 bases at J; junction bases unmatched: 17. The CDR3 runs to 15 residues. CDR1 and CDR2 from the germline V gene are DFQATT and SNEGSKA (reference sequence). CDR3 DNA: TGCAGTGCGGATGGATCCGGGACAGAACCGTCCGAGCAGTACTTC. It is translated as CSADGSGTEPSEQYF.

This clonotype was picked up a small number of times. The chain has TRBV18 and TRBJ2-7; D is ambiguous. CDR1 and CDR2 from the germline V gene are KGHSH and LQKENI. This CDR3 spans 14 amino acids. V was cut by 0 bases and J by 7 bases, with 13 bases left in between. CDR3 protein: CASSPPSQSGEQYF. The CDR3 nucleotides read TGTGCCAGCTCACCACCGAGCCAGTCGGGTGAGCAGTACTTC. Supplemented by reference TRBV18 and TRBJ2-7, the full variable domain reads NAGVMQNPRHLVRRRGQEARLRCSPMKGHSHVYWYRQLPEEGLKFMVYLQKENIIDESGMPKERFSAEFPKEGPSILRIQQVVRGDSAAYFCASSPPSQSGEQYFGPGTRLTVT.

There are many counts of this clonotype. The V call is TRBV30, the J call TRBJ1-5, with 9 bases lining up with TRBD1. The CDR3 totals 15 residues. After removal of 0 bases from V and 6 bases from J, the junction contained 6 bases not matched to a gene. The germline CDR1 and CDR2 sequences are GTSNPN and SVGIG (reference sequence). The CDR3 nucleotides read TGTGCCTGGAGTGTACTGGGGACAGGGACTCAGCCCCAGCATTTT. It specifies CAWSVLGTGTQPQHF.

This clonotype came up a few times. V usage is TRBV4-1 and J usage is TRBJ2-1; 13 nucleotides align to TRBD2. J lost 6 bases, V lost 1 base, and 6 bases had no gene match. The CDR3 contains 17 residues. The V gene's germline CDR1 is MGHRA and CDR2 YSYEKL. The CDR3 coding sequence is TGCGCCAGCAGCCAAGCCCCGGGGACTAGCGGGGTCAATGAGCAGTTCTTC. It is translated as CASSQAPGTSGVNEQFF.

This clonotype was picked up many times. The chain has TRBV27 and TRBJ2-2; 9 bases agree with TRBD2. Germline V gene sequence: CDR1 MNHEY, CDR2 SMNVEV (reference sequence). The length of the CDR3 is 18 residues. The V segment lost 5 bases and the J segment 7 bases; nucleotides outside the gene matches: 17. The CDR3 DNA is TGTGCCAGCAGTCCCCTCTGGCGGGGGGGCTTGGGAAACGGGGAGCTGTTTTTT. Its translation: CASSPLWRGGLGNGELFF.

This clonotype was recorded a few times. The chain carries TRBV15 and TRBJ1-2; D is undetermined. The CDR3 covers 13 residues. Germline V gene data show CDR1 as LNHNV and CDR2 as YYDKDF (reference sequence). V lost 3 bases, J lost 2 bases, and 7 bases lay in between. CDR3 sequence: CATSSSRNYGYTF. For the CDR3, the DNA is TGTGCCACCAGCAGTAGTAGGAACTATGGCTACACCTTC.